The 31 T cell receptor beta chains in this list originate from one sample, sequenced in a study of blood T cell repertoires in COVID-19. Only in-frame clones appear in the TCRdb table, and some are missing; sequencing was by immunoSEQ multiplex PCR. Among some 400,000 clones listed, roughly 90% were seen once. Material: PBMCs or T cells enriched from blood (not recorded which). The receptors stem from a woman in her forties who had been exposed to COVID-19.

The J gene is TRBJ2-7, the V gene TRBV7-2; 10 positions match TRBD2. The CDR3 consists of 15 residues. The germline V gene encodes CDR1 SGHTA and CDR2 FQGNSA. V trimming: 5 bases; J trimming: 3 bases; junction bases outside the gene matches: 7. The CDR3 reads CASSTTSGNIYEQYF. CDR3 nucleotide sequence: TGTGCCAGCAGCACAACTAGCGGGAATATCTACGAGCAGTACTTC.

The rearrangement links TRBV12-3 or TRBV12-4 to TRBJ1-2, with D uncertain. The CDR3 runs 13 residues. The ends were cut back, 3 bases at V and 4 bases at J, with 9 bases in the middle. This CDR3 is CASSFGLGYGYTF. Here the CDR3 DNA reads TGTGCCAGCAGTTTCGGTCTTGGCTATGGCTACACCTTC.

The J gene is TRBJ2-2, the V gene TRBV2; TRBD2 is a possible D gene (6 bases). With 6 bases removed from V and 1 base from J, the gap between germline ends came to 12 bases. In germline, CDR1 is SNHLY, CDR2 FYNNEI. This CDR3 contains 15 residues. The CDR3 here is CASRGTLVNTGELFF. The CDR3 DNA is TGTGCCAGCAGGGGGACTTTAGTGAACACCGGGGAGCTGTTTTTT.

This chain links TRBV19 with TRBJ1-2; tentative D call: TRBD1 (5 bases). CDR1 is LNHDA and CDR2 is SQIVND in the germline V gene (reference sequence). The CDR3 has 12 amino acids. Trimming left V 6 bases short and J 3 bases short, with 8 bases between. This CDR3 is CASRATDYGYTF. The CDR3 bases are TGTGCCAGTAGAGCGACAGACTATGGCTACACCTTC.

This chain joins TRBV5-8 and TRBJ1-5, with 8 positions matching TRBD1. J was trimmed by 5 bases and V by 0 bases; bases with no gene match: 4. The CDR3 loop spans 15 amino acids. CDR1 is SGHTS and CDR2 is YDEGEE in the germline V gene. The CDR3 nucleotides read TGTGCCAGCAGCTTGGGGACAGGGAGCCATCAGCCCCAGCATTTT. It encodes CASSLGTGSHQPQHF.

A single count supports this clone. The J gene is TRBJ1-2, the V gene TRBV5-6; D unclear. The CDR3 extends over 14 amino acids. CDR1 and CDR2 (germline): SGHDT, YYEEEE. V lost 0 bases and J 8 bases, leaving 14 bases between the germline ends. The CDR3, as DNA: TGTGCCAGCAGCTTGGTCCGTGGCGGTAACGGCTACACCTTC. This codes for CASSLVRGGNGYTF. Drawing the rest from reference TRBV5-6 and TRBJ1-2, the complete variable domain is DAGVTQSPTHLIKTRGQQVTLRCSPKSGHDTVSWYQQALGQGPQFIFQYYEEEERQRGNFPDRFSGHQFPNYSSELNVNALLLGDSALYLCASSLVRGGNGYTFGSGTRLTVV.

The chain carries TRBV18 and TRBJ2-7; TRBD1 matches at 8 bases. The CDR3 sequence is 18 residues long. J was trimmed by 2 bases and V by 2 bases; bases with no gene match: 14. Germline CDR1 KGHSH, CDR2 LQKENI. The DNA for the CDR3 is TGTGCCAGCTCACCAGGATTATCGGGACAGGTGATTCCCTACGAGCAGTACTTC. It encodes CASSPGLSGQVIPYEQYF.

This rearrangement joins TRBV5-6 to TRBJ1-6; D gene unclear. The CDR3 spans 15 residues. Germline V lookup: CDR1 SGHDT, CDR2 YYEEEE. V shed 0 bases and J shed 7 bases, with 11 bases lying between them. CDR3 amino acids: CASSLGLSVNSPLHF. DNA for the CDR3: TGTGCCAGCAGCTTGGGGTTAAGCGTCAATTCACCCCTCCACTTT.

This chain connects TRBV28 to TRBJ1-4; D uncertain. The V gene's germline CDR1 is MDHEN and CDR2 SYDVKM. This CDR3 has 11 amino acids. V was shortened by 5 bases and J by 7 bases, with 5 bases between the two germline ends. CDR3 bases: TGTGCCAGCAGTGAGAGTGAAAAACTGTTTTTT. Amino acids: CASSESEKLFF.

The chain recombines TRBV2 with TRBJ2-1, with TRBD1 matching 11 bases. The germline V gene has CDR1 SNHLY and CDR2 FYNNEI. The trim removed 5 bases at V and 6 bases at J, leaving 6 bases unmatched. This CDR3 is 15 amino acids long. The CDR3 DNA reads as TGTGCCAGCAGTTCGGACAGGGGGCCTCGCAATGAGCAGTTCTTC. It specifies CASSSDRGPRNEQFF.

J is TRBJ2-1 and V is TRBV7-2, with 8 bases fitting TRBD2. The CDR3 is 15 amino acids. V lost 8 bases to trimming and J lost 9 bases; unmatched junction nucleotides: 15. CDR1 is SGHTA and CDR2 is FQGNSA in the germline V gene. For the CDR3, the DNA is TGTGCCAGCCCCGCTGCTGGACGGGGGGGCATTGAGCAGTTCTTC. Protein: CASPAAGRGGIEQFF.

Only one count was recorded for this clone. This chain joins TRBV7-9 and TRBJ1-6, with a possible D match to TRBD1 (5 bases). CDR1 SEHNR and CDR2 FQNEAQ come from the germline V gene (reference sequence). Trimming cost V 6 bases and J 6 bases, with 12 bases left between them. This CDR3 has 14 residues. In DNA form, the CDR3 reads TGTGCCAGCAGAGGGACTCTGGGTAATTCACCCCTCCACTTT. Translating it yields CASRGTLGNSPLHF.

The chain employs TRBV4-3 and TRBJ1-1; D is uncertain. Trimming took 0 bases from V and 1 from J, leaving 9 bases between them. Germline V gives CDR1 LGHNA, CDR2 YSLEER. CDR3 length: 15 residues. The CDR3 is CASSQEMAENTEAFF. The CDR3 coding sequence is TGCGCCAGCAGCCAAGAGATGGCAGAGAACACTGAAGCTTTCTTT.

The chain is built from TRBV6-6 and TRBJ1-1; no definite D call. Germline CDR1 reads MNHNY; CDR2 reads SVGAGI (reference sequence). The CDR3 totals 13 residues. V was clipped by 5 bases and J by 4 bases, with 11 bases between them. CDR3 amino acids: CASSQTLGTEAFF. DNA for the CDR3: TGTGCCAGCAGTCAGACACTCGGCACTGAAGCTTTCTTT.

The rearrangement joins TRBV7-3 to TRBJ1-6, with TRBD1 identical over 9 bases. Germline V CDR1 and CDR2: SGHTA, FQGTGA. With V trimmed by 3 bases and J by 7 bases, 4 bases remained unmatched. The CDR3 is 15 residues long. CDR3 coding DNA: TGTGCCAGCAGCTTGGGACAGGGTAGAAATTCACCCCTCCACTTT. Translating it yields CASSLGQGRNSPLHF.

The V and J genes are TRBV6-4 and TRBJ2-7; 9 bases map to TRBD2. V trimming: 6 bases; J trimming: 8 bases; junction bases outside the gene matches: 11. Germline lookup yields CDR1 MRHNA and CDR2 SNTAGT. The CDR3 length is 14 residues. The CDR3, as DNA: TGTGCCAGCAGCGACATAGCGGGAGTCACCAAGCAGTACTTC. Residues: CASSDIAGVTKQYF.

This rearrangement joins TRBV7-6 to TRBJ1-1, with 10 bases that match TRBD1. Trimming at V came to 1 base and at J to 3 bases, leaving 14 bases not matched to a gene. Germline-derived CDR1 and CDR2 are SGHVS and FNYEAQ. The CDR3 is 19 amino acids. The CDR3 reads CASSLGMTGGVSWDTEAFF. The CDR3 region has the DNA TGTGCCAGCAGCTTAGGTATGACAGGGGGCGTAAGTTGGGACACTGAAGCTTTCTTT.

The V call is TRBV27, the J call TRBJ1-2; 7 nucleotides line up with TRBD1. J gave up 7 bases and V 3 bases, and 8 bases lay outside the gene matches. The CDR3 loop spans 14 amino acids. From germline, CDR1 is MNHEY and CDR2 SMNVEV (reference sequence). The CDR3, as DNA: TGTGCCAGCAGTTTTAAAAGGGGGCAGGGTGGCTACACCTTC. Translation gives CASSFKRGQGGYTF.

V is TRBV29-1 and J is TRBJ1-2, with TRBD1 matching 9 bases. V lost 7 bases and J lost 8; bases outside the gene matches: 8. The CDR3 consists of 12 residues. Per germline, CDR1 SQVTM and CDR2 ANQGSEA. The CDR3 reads CSAAQGAKGYTF. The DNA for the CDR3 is TGCAGCGCGGCACAGGGGGCGAAGGGCTACACCTTC.

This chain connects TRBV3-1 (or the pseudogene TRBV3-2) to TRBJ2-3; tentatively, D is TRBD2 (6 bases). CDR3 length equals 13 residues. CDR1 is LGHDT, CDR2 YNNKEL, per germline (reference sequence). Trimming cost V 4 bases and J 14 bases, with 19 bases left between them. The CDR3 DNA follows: TGTGCCAGCAGCCCCGCCGCTAGCGCGGTTCTGTATTTT. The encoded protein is CASSPAASAVLYF.

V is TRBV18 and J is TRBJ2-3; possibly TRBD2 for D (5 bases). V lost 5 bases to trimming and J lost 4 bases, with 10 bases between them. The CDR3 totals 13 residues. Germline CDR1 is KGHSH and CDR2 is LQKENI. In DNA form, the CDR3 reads TGTGCCAGCTCAGCTAGCCGGGCAGATACGCAGTATTTT. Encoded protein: CASSASRADTQYF.

CDR3 amino acids: CASSSTGFSPYGYTF. The DNA of the CDR3 is TGTGCCAGCAGTTCCACAGGGTTCAGTCCCTATGGCTACACCTTC. The chain uses TRBV27 and TRBJ1-2, with a tentative D call TRBD1 (6 bases). V was trimmed by 4 bases and J by 4 bases, leaving 16 bases between them. The length of the CDR3 is 15 residues. The germline CDR1 and CDR2 sequences are MNHEY and SMNVEV (reference sequence).

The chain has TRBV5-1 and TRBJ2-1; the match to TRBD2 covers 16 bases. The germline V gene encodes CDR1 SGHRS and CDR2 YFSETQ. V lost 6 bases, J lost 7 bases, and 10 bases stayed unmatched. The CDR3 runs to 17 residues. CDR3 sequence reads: CASNSFPGLAGGNEQFF. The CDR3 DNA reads TGCGCCAGCAACTCTTTCCCGGGACTAGCGGGGGGGAATGAGCAGTTCTTC.

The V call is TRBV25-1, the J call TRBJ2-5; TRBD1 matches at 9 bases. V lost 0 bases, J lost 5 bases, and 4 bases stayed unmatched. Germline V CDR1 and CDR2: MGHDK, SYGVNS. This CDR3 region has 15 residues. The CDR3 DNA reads TGTGCCAGCAGTGAATATTTGGGACAGGGTGAGACCCAGTACTTC. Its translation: CASSEYLGQGETQYF.

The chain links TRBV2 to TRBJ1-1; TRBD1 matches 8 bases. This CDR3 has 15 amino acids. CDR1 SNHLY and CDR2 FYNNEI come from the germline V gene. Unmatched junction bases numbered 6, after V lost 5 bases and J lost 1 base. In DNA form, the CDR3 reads TGTGCCAGCAGTTCCAGGGGGCTCGGGAACACTGAAGCTTTCTTT. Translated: CASSSRGLGNTEAFF.

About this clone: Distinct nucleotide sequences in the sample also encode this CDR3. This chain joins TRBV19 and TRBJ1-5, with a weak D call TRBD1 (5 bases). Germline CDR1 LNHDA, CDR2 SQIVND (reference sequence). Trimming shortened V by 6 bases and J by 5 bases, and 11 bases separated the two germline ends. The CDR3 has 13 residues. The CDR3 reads CASRGTGDQPQHF. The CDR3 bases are TGTGCCAGTAGGGGAACAGGCGATCAGCCCCAGCATTTT.

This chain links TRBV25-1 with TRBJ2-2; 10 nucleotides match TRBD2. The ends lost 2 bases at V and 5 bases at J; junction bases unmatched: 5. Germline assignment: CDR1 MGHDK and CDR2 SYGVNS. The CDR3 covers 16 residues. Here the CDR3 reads CASSEVKLAGTGELFF. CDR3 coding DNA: TGTGCCAGCAGTGAAGTAAAACTAGCGGGAACCGGGGAGCTGTTTTTT.

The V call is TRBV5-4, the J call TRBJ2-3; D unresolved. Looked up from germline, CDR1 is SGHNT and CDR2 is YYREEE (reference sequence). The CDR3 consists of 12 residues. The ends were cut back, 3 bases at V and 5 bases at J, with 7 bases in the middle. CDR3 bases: TGTGCCAGCAGCTCACTTAAAGATACGCAGTATTTT. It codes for CASSSLKDTQYF.

DNA of the CDR3: TGTGCCAGCAGTGAATACGTGGCAGGCCACAATCAGCCCCAGCATTTT. Translation gives CASSEYVAGHNQPQHF. The J gene is TRBJ1-5, the V gene TRBV2; no reliable D call. V gave up 2 bases and J gave up 3 bases, with 14 bases separating them. This CDR3 contains 16 residues. Germline V gene sequence: CDR1 SNHLY, CDR2 FYNNEI. The whole variable domain, filled in from reference TRBV2 and TRBJ1-5, reads EPEVTQTPSHQVTQMGQEVILRCVPISNHLYFYWYRQILGQKVEFLVSFYNNEISEKSEIFDDQFSVERPDGSNFTLKIRSTKLEDSAMYFCASSEYVAGHNQPQHFGDGTRLSIL.

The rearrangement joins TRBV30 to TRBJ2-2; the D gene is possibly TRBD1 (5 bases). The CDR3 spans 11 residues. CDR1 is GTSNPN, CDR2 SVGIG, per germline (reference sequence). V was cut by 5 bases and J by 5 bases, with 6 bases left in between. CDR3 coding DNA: TGTGCCTGGTCAGGGACCGGGGAGCTGTTTTTT. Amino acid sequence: CAWSGTGELFF.

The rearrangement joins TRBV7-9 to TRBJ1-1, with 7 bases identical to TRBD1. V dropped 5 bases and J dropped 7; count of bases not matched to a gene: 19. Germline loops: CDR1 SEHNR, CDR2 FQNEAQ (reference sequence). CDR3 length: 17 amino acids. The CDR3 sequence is CASSPLILRGMKDEAFF. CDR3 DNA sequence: TGTGCCAGCAGCCCCCTCATTCTCAGGGGGATGAAGGATGAAGCTTTCTTT.